The 14 T cell receptor beta chains given below trace back to one sample, sequenced in a study of blood T cell repertoires in COVID-19. Here immunoSEQ multiplex PCR was the method, and the copy in TCRdb shows in-frame clones only, minus some. The repertoire holds 110,000 to 150,000 clones, with roughly four fifths as singletons. Sequenced sample: PBMCs or T cells enriched from blood (not recorded which). The receptors were sampled from a woman in her late teens or twenties who had been exposed to COVID-19.

The gene calls are TRBV30 and TRBJ1-1; no firm D call. The V gene lost 0 bases and the J gene lost 11 bases, with 16 bases spanning the gap. The germline gives CDR1 GTSNPN, CDR2 SVGIG (reference sequence). There are 13 residues in the CDR3. The chain's CDR3 is CAWSVLVNSGAFF. The CDR3 DNA is TGTGCCTGGAGTGTACTCGTGAACAGTGGGGCTTTCTTT.

This clone was seen a few times. V usage is TRBV11-2 and J usage is TRBJ1-4; TRBD1 is a possible D gene (6 bases). V lost 0 bases and J 6 bases, leaving 11 bases between the germline ends. The CDR3 spans 15 residues. CDR1 is SGHAT and CDR2 is FQNNGV in the germline V gene. CDR3 in amino acids: CASSLDRGAYEKLFF. The CDR3, as DNA: TGTGCCAGCAGCTTAGATCGGGGGGCGTATGAAAAACTGTTTTTT.

The count of this clone is one. This chain joins TRBV4-2 and TRBJ1-1; tentatively, D is TRBD1 (6 bases). V was trimmed by 0 bases and J by 10 bases, leaving 12 bases between them. The length of the CDR3 is 13 residues. Per the germline V gene, CDR1 is LGHNA and CDR2 is YNFKEQ. CDR3 nucleotide sequence: TGTGCCAGCAGCCAAGAACGGACAGTTTCAGCTTTCTTT. The encoded protein is CASSQERTVSAFF.

The J gene is TRBJ1-1, the V gene TRBV18, with 8 bases fitting TRBD1. Germline CDR1 and CDR2: KGHSH and LQKENI. This CDR3 is built from 18 residues. V lost 0 bases, J lost 6 bases, and 15 bases stayed unmatched. The DNA for the CDR3 is TGTGCCAGCTCACCACCGGGGCAGGGGGCCACTTACAAGGCTGAAGCTTTCTTT. This sequence encodes CASSPPGQGATYKAEAFF.

The CDR3, as DNA: TGTGCCAGTAGAGACCCCTTTCTAGCGGGAGCGAGCGATACGCAGTATTTT. It encodes CASRDPFLAGASDTQYF. The V gene is TRBV19, the J gene TRBJ2-3; 10 positions agree with TRBD2. The length of the CDR3 is 17 residues. Germline V gene data show CDR1 as LNHDA and CDR2 as SQIVND (reference sequence). J was trimmed by 6 bases and V by 6 bases; bases with no gene match: 15.

V gene TRBV18 combines with J gene TRBJ2-7; 7 bases are a match to TRBD1. V shed 5 bases, J shed 2 bases, and the junction held 3 bases outside the gene matches. CDR1 and CDR2 from the germline V gene are KGHSH and LQKENI. This CDR3 is 13 amino acids long. The CDR3 sequence: CASSRGQTYEQYF. DNA for the CDR3: TGTGCCAGCTCAAGGGGACAGACCTACGAGCAGTACTTC.

The rearrangement links TRBV30 to TRBJ1-6; a possible D gene is TRBD1 (5 bases). This CDR3 comprises 14 residues. Germline V gene lookup returns CDR1 GTSNPN and CDR2 SVGIG (reference sequence). Trimming stripped 7 bases from V and 5 bases from J, with 15 bases between. The CDR3 loop reads CASGGWPNNSPLHF. CDR3 bases: TGTGCCTCCGGGGGTTGGCCTAATAATTCACCCCTCCACTTT.

The chain is built from TRBV19 and TRBJ2-7; 9 bases are shared with TRBD1. Germline V gene data show CDR1 as LNHDA and CDR2 as SQIVND (reference sequence). With 5 bases clipped from V and 5 bases from J, the junction kept 7 bases outside the gene matches. The CDR3 consists of 14 residues. The CDR3 coding sequence is TGTGCCAGTAGTTTGACCGGGACAGGGAACGAGCAGTACTTC. Its translation is CASSLTGTGNEQYF.

The V gene is TRBV19, the J gene TRBJ1-5; the D gene is possibly TRBD1 (5 bases). V dropped 4 bases and J dropped 6 bases, with 16 bases sitting between them. CDR1 is LNHDA, CDR2 SQIVND, per germline (reference sequence). This CDR3 spans 15 amino acids. CDR3 bases: TGTGCCAGTAGTAAAGGAGGGGATCGCGGTCAGCCCCAGCATTTT. It specifies CASSKGGDRGQPQHF.

The chain is built from TRBV5-6 and TRBJ2-7, with TRBD2 identical over 10 bases. V dropped 6 bases and J dropped 4; count of bases not matched to a gene: 13. From germline, CDR1 is SGHDT and CDR2 YYEEEE. This CDR3 has 16 residues. The CDR3 coding sequence is TGTGCCAGCAAGTTACTTAGCGGGAGGATTGGGTACGAGCAGTACTTC. It codes for CASKLLSGRIGYEQYF.

The V call is TRBV19, the J call TRBJ1-2; 7 bases agree with TRBD1. The CDR3 has 14 residues. Germline assignment: CDR1 LNHDA and CDR2 SQIVND (reference sequence). J was trimmed by 2 bases and V by 4 bases; bases with no gene match: 4. The CDR3 DNA follows: TGTGCCAGTAGTAGAGAACAGGGGAACTATGGCTACACCTTC. It is translated as CASSREQGNYGYTF.

This clone was seen a few times. The chain is built from TRBV30 and TRBJ1-5; D is perhaps TRBD1 (5 bases). Germline-derived CDR1 and CDR2 are GTSNPN and SVGIG (reference sequence). The ends were cut back, 0 bases at V and 0 bases at J, with 9 bases in the middle. CDR3 size: 15 residues. CDR3 sequence reads: CAWSVGVYSNQPQHF. In nucleotides, the CDR3 is TGTGCCTGGAGTGTAGGGGTCTATAGCAATCAGCCCCAGCATTTT. Complete variable domain (other parts from reference TRBV30 and TRBJ1-5): SQTIHQWPATLVQPVGSPLSLECTVEGTSNPNLYWYRQAAGRGLQLLFYSVGIGQISSEVPQNLSASRPQDRQFILSSKKLLLSDSGFYLCAWSVGVYSNQPQHFGDGTRLSIL.

The chain joins TRBV6-1 to TRBJ1-1; D unresolved. CDR1 and CDR2 from the germline V gene are MNHNS and SASEGT. This CDR3 comprises 18 residues. V was clipped by 0 bases and J by 1 base, with 18 bases between them. CDR3 protein: CASSEALWGVQTNTEAFF. DNA of the CDR3: TGTGCCAGCAGTGAAGCGCTTTGGGGAGTGCAAACGAACACTGAAGCTTTCTTT.

The chain joins TRBV2 to TRBJ1-6, with TRBD1 identical over 8 bases. The CDR3 consists of 15 residues. Germline V CDR1 and CDR2: SNHLY, FYNNEI. V lost 1 base and J lost 7; bases outside the gene matches: 3. CDR3 DNA sequence: TGTGCCAGCAGTGAAGTTTCAGGGGGCAATTCACCCCTCCACTTT. This translates into CASSEVSGGNSPLHF.